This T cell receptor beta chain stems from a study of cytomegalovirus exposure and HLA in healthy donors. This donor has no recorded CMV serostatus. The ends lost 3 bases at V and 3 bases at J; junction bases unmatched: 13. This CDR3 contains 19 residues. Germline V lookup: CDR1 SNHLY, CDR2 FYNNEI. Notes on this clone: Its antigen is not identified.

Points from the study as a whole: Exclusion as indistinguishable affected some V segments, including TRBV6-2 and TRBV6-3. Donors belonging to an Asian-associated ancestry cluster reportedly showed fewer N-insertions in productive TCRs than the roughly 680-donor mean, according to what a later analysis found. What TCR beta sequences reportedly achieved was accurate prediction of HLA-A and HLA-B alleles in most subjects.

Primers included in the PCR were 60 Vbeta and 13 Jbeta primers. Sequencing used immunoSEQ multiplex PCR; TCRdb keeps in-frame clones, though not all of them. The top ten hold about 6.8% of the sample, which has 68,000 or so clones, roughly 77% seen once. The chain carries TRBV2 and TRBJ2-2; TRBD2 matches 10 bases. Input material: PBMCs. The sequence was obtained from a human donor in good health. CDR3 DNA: TGTGCCAGCAGTGAGAGAGCGATCAGACTAGCGGGCCACACCGGGGAGCTGTTTTTT. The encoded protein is CASSERAIRLAGHTGELFF.